The entry below describes one T cell receptor (beta chain). The antigen is undetermined. This specimen belongs to a study of cytomegalovirus exposure and HLA in healthy donors. Study-level information: From 170 million or so T cells, an earlier analysis saw roughly 120 million unique TCR beta sequences.

Study-level points and caveats: Per published accounts, TCR beta sequences correctly predicted the HLA-A and HLA-B alleles of most subjects.

The study ran its PCR with 60 Vbeta and 13 Jbeta primers. Repertoires were generated with immunoSEQ multiplex PCR, while TCRdb's copy carries only in-frame clones and drops some. Of about 89,000 clones in the sample, 85% were seen once. The clonotype comes from a man between 35 and 55 years old in good health and CMV-seropositive. The sequencing input was PBMCs.

CDR3 nucleotides: TGTGCCAGCAGCTCGGGACTAGCGGCAGGGGAGCTGTTTTTT. Protein sequence: CASSSGLAAGELFF. The chain recombines TRBV7-2 with TRBJ2-2; TRBD2 agrees at 11 bases. Germline V gene data show CDR1 as SGHTA and CDR2 as FQGNSA. After removal of 4 bases from V and 8 bases from J, the junction contained 3 bases not matched to a gene. The CDR3 totals 14 residues.